The following is a TCR beta chain sequence with its context. What it binds is not known. These data come from a study of T cell responses to AZD1222 COVID-19 vaccine. Broader study findings: Repertoire collection took place solely once the T cell response had peaked. Recipients of two AZD1222 doses showed rising Spike-specific TCR breadth and depth.

Second-dose timings of about 4 or about 12 weeks were pooled. CDR3 length equals 17 residues. V dropped 4 bases and J dropped 9; count of bases not matched to a gene: 12. Per germline, CDR1 SGHRS and CDR2 YFSETQ. Sequenced by immunoSEQ multiplex PCR; TCRdb stores in-frame clones only, minus some. The sample has about 35,000 clones, about nine tenths seen once. The sequence was obtained from an adult who received the AZD1222 COVID-19 vaccine. This sample comprised peripheral blood, obtained 28 days after the second AZD1222 dose. The chain employs TRBV5-1 and TRBJ2-1, with 14 positions matching TRBD2. For the CDR3, the DNA is TGCGCCAGCAGCCCGGCCGGGACTAGCGGGGGCTCCCCTGAGCAGTTCTTC. Translated, it gives CASSPAGTSGGSPEQFF.